This T cell receptor beta chain was found in a study of T cell changes during pregnancy in multiple sclerosis. Assay: immunoSEQ multiplex PCR; the TCRdb copy retains only in-frame clones and omits some. Of about 68,000 clones listed, 90% were seen once; the top ten hold 1.5%. The source of this sequence is a female donor with multiple sclerosis, enrolled in a pregnancy study. Sequencing was performed on peripheral blood, taken in the third trimester of pregnancy.

For the CDR3, the DNA is TGTGCCAGCATCAGGGACTTCAACACTGAAGCTTTCTTT. Translating it yields CASIRDFNTEAFF. V is TRBV7-2 and J is TRBJ1-1; TRBD1 might be the D (5 bases). The CDR3 covers 13 residues. Trimming shortened V by 7 bases and J by 2 bases, and 11 bases separated the two germline ends. Germline CDR1 SGHTA, CDR2 FQGNSA.